Listed below are T cell receptor beta chains from one sample, sequenced in a study of blood T cell repertoires in COVID-19. Profiled with immunoSEQ multiplex PCR; TCRdb holds only in-frame clones, not every one. The data hold 300,000 to 400,000 clones, with 65% to 90% observed a single time. Sequenced material: peripheral blood. The receptors were sampled from a woman in her fifties or sixties with COVID-19, enrolled during active disease. The CDR3 runs from the conserved cysteine through the conserved F or W. Each record gives: CDR3 length, J gene, D gene, V gene, clone size, CDR3 protein, CDR3 DNA. D genes are given only for firm matches. The size of a clone is reported for some rows only, either as once, few or many, or as a class for expanded clones.

length: 13
J: TRBJ2-5
D: NA
V: TRBV3-1/TRBV3-2
size: NA
CDR3: CASRPMFRGTQYF
DNA: TGTGCCAGCAGACCAATGTTCAGGGGGACCCAGTACTTC

length: 15
J: TRBJ1-3
D: NA
V: TRBV2
size: NA
CDR3: CASSEFEESGNTIYF
DNA: TGTGCCAGCAGTGAATTTGAGGAGTCTGGAAACACCATATATTTT

length: 15
J: TRBJ1-1
D: NA
V: TRBV4-3
size: NA
CDR3: CASSQDSRRVPEAFF
DNA: TGCGCCAGCAGCCAAGATAGTCGCCGGGTCCCTGAAGCTTTCTTT

length: 15
J: TRBJ2-1
D: TRBD2
V: TRBV7-2
size: NA
CDR3: CASSYYSGGATEQFF
DNA: TGTGCCAGCAGCTACTATAGCGGGGGGGCCACTGAGCAGTTCTTC

length: 17
J: TRBJ2-7
D: NA
V: TRBV7-9
size: once
CDR3: CASSLLTGGHGPYEQYF
DNA: TGTGCCAGCAGCTTATTAACGGGGGGCCACGGACCCTACGAGCAGTACTTC

length: 13
J: TRBJ2-5
D: NA
V: TRBV6-5
size: NA
CDR3: CASKNAYQETQYF
DNA: TGTGCCAGCAAGAACGCGTACCAAGAGACCCAGTACTTC

length: 16
J: TRBJ2-5
D: TRBD2
V: TRBV9
size: NA
CDR3: CASSVGASGGAETQYF
DNA: TGTGCCAGCAGCGTAGGAGCCAGCGGGGGGGCAGAGACCCAGTACTTC

length: 18
J: TRBJ2-3
D: TRBD2
V: TRBV5-1
size: NA
CDR3: CASSRWGWSGDSTDTQYF
DNA: TGCGCCAGCAGCCGTTGGGGGTGGAGCGGGGACAGCACAGATACGCAGTATTTT

length: 13
J: TRBJ1-2
D: NA
V: TRBV7-2
size: NA
CDR3: CASSFRDIYGYTF
DNA: TGTGCCAGCAGCTTCAGGGACATTTATGGCTACACCTTC

length: 15
J: TRBJ2-7
D: TRBD1
V: TRBV18
size: NA
CDR3: CASSPPTGAPYEQYF
DNA: TGTGCCAGCTCACCACCGACAGGGGCCCCCTACGAGCAGTACTTC

length: 18
J: TRBJ2-3
D: TRBD2
V: TRBV7-3
size: once
CDR3: CASSLIVGGSRGTDTQYF
DNA: TGTGCCAGCAGCTTAATTGTCGGGGGGTCCCGGGGCACAGATACGCAGTATTTT

length: 14
J: TRBJ1-2
D: NA
V: TRBV9
size: NA
CDR3: CASRGAGRNYGYTF
DNA: TGTGCCAGCAGGGGGGCGGGTAGGAACTATGGCTACACCTTC

length: 15
J: TRBJ1-2
D: NA
V: TRBV7-2
size: NA
CDR3: CASSPRGTVEGGYTF
DNA: TGTGCCAGCAGCCCCCGGGGGACCGTTGAAGGCGGCTACACCTTC

length: 15
J: TRBJ1-1
D: TRBD1
V: TRBV7-3
size: few
CDR3: CASSSTGAIYTEAFF
DNA: TGTGCCAGCAGCTCCACAGGGGCGATTTACACTGAAGCTTTCTTT

length: 11
J: TRBJ1-1
D: NA
V: TRBV10-3
size: NA
CDR3: CAITRGAEAFF
DNA: TGTGCCATCACCCGAGGCGCTGAAGCTTTCTTT

length: 15
J: TRBJ1-2
D: NA
V: TRBV16
size: once
CDR3: CASSQFTGIGYGYTF
DNA: TGTGCCAGCAGCCAATTCACAGGGATTGGCTATGGCTACACCTTC

length: 15
J: TRBJ2-3
D: TRBD2
V: TRBV11-1
size: once
CDR3: CASSFQRGAGDTQYF
DNA: TGTGCCAGCAGCTTCCAGCGGGGGGCCGGAGATACGCAGTATTTT

length: 16
J: TRBJ1-3
D: NA
V: TRBV4-3
size: NA
CDR3: CASSQDGPFSGNTIYF
DNA: TGCGCCAGCAGCCAAGATGGGCCTTTCTCTGGAAACACCATATATTTT

length: 10
J: TRBJ2-2
D: NA
V: TRBV10-3
size: NA
CDR3: CALFAGELFF
DNA: TGTGCTCTATTCGCCGGGGAGCTGTTTTTT

length: 11
J: TRBJ2-3
D: NA
V: TRBV20-1
size: NA
CDR3: CSVPFADTQYF
DNA: TGCAGTGTTCCTTTCGCGGATACGCAGTATTTT

length: 16
J: TRBJ2-5
D: TRBD2
V: TRBV7-8
size: NA
CDR3: CASSLQGLAGLETQYF
DNA: TGTGCCAGCAGCCTCCAGGGACTAGCGGGTTTAGAGACCCAGTACTTC

length: 13
J: TRBJ1-1
D: TRBD1
V: TRBV2
size: once
CDR3: CASAETGASEAFF
DNA: TGTGCCAGCGCGGAGACAGGGGCCTCTGAAGCTTTCTTT

length: 13
J: TRBJ2-5
D: NA
V: TRBV27
size: NA
CDR3: CASSPRTEETQYF
DNA: TGTGCCAGCAGTCCCCGGACAGAAGAGACCCAGTACTTC

length: 15
J: TRBJ1-1
D: NA
V: TRBV7-2
size: NA
CDR3: CASSLAEGYYTEAFF
DNA: TGTGCCAGCAGCTTAGCGGAGGGATACTACACTGAAGCTTTCTTT

length: 13
J: TRBJ2-7
D: TRBD1
V: TRBV4-2
size: NA
CDR3: CASSRTGEYEQYF
DNA: TGTGCCAGCAGCCGGACAGGGGAGTACGAGCAGTACTTC

length: 15
J: TRBJ2-1
D: TRBD2
V: TRBV6-5
size: NA
CDR3: CASSYDGLAGNEQFF
DNA: TGTGCCAGCAGTTACGACGGACTAGCGGGAAATGAGCAGTTCTTC